This T cell receptor beta chain is from a study of response to subunit inactivated influenza vaccine. Study conclusions and caveats: The authors offered the suggestion that each seasonal influenza vaccination recruits few new T cells.

TCRdb analysed the RT-PCR reads with MiXCR anew, one entry per CDR3 protein. The table includes roughly 190,000 distinct CDR3 sequences, roughly an eighth detected once. The sample holds a few counts of this clonotype. What it recognizes is unknown. CDR1 and CDR2 from the germline V gene are MNHEY and SMNVEV (reference sequence). The V and J ends lost 6 bases and 6 bases, in that order; junction bases with no gene match: 10. CDR3 length: 15 residues. The rearrangement joins TRBV27 to TRBJ2-1; 8 bases match TRBD2. This receptor was identified in a man aged 50-60 years who received an inactivated influenza vaccine. Sequenced here: CD8+ T cells sorted from PBMCs, sampled 5 days after vaccination. The CDR3 sequence is CASSTGTRGFNEQFF. The CDR3 DNA reads as TGTGCCAGCAGCACCGGGACTAGAGGCTTCAATGAGCAGTTCTTC.